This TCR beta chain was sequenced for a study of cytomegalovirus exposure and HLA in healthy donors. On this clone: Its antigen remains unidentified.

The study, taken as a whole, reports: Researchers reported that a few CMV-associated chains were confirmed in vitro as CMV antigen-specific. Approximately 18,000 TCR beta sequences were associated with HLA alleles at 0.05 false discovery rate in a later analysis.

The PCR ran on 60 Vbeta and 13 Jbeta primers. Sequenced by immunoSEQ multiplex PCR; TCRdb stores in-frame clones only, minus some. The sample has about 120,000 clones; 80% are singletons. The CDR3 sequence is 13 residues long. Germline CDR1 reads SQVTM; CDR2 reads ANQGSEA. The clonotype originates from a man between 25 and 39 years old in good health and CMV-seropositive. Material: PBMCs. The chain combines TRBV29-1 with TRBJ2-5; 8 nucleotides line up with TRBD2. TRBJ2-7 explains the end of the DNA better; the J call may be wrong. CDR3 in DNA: TGCAGTGCGTCGGGACTAGGGACCTACGAGCAGTACTTC. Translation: CSASGLGTYEQYF.